A single sample is the source of the 30 T cell receptor beta chains below, sequenced in a study of blood T cell repertoires in COVID-19. The method was immunoSEQ multiplex PCR; TCRdb's version includes in-frame clones alone and lacks a portion of them. The table includes some 200,000 clones, about 80% detected once. Sequencing input: PBMCs or T cells enriched from blood (not recorded which). The receptors shown here come from a woman in her thirties or forties with acute COVID-19.

This clone was found once. The chain uses TRBV6-1 and TRBJ2-7, with a tentative D call TRBD1 (6 bases). This CDR3 has 15 amino acids. Per germline, CDR1 MNHNS and CDR2 SASEGT. The V end lost 2 bases, the J end lost 0 bases, and 11 bases lay between the germline ends. This CDR3 is CASSEPRTASYEQYF. The CDR3 nucleotides read TGTGCCAGCAGTGAACCCAGGACAGCCTCCTACGAGCAGTACTTC.

This clone was detected many times. The V call is TRBV4-1, the J call TRBJ1-6; no definite D call. The V end lost 0 bases, the J end lost 10 bases, and 13 bases lay between the germline ends. CDR1 is MGHRA and CDR2 is YSYEKL in the germline V gene. The length of the CDR3 is 15 residues. This CDR3 is CASSQDFPPGSPLHF. Here the CDR3 DNA reads TGCGCCAGCAGCCAAGATTTCCCCCCCGGGTCACCCCTCCACTTT.

A remark on this clone: The identical CDR3 is also encoded by other nucleotide sequences in the sample. The gene calls are TRBV5-1 and TRBJ1-2; 10 bases agree with TRBD1. CDR1 and CDR2 from the germline V gene are SGHRS and YFSETQ. CDR3 length: 14 residues. V lost 2 bases to trimming and J lost 3 bases; unmatched junction nucleotides: 1. The CDR3 sequence is CASSLGQGDYGYTF. DNA for the CDR3: TGCGCCAGCAGCTTAGGACAGGGGGACTATGGCTACACCTTC.

This clone turned up a few times. This chain connects TRBV11-2 to TRBJ1-1; D not resolved. The germline V and J ends were trimmed by 3 bases and 4 bases, with 15 bases remaining between them. The CDR3 has 15 residues. Germline CDR1 reads SGHAT; CDR2 reads FQNNGV. The CDR3 bases are TGTGCCAGCAGCTTCAACTCCGGAGTCAGCACTGAAGCTTTCTTT. Translated: CASSFNSGVSTEAFF.

The chain employs TRBV4-1 and TRBJ2-2; 13 bases are a match to TRBD2. The CDR3 is 16 residues long. CDR1 and CDR2 (germline): MGHRA, YSYEKL. V shed 5 bases, J shed 3 bases, and the junction held 3 bases outside the gene matches. CDR3 amino acids: CASSDTSGRDTGELFF. As DNA, the CDR3 is TGCGCCAGCAGCGACACTAGCGGGAGGGACACCGGGGAGCTGTTTTTT.

This rearrangement joins TRBV6-2 or TRBV6-3 to TRBJ1-2, with 7 bases identical to TRBD1. Germline values: CDR1 MNHEY, CDR2 SVGEGT. With 2 bases clipped from V and 0 bases from J, the junction kept 3 bases outside the gene matches. This CDR3 is 15 amino acids long. The CDR3 reads CASSYPGQPNYGYTF. The CDR3 DNA is TGTGCCAGCAGTTACCCGGGACAGCCTAACTATGGCTACACCTTC.

J is TRBJ2-5 and V is TRBV7-2; TRBD1 agrees at 8 bases. V lost 5 bases, J lost 5 bases, and 7 bases stayed unmatched. The CDR3 length is 14 residues. CDR1 is SGHTA and CDR2 is FQGNSA in the germline V gene. CDR3 sequence (DNA): TGTGCCAGCAGCCTTAACCGGGACAGGGAGACCCAGTACTTC. Translation: CASSLNRDRETQYF.

The rearrangement joins TRBV6-5 to TRBJ2-1; TRBD2 aligns across 11 bases. V lost 6 bases, J lost 7 bases, and 8 bases stayed unmatched. The germline V gene has CDR1 MNHEY and CDR2 SVGAGI. This CDR3 spans 15 amino acids. The CDR3: CASSPTSGTMNEQFF. The CDR3 region has the DNA TGTGCCAGCAGCCCGACTAGCGGGACTATGAATGAGCAGTTCTTC.

The J gene is TRBJ2-2, the V gene TRBV5-1; D unclear. Trimming shortened V by 2 bases and J by 4 bases, and 9 bases separated the two germline ends. From germline, CDR1 is SGHRS and CDR2 YFSETQ. This CDR3 spans 14 amino acids. CDR3 residues: CASSLFRITGELFF. The CDR3 DNA reads as TGCGCCAGCAGCTTATTCAGGATCACCGGGGAGCTGTTTTTT.

The chain has TRBV11-1 and TRBJ2-5; a possible D gene is TRBD2 (6 bases). Trimming removed 7 bases from V and 1 base from J, with 16 bases in between. Germline V gene data show CDR1 as SGHAT and CDR2 as FQDESV (reference sequence). The CDR3 contains 15 residues. CDR3: CASTPDPGLQETQYF. In nucleotides, the CDR3 is TGTGCCAGCACCCCCGACCCGGGACTCCAAGAGACCCAGTACTTC.

In its sample, this clone was seen a few times. The chain recombines TRBV5-1 with TRBJ2-7, with D perhaps matching TRBD2 (6 bases). The V end was cut by 7 bases, the J end by 3 bases, with 17 bases between. The V gene's germline CDR1 is SGHRS and CDR2 YFSETQ. The CDR3 is 14 residues long. CDR3 loop: CASASAANFYEQYF. In nucleotides, the CDR3 is TGCGCCAGCGCTAGCGCGGCTAATTTCTACGAGCAGTACTTC.

This clone was detected only once. The gene calls are TRBV7-2 and TRBJ1-6, with unresolved D. Trimming left V 4 bases short and J 7 bases short, with 8 bases between. Germline CDR1 reads SGHTA; CDR2 reads FQGNSA. CDR3 length: 13 residues. This chain's CDR3 is CASSSRMNSPLHF. CDR3 DNA sequence: TGTGCCAGCAGCTCTAGAATGAATTCACCCCTCCACTTT.

The table lists this clone with a few counts. The rearrangement joins TRBV28 to TRBJ2-7, with a possible D match to TRBD1 (6 bases). CDR1 is MDHEN, CDR2 SYDVKM, per germline. V gave up 3 bases and J gave up 3 bases, with 15 bases separating them. The CDR3 length is 15 residues. The DNA of the CDR3 is TGTGCCAGCAGTTTCTCAGGGGCGAATGACTACGAGCAGTACTTC. Its protein product is CASSFSGANDYEQYF.

This clone showed up just a few times. The CDR3 DNA sequence: TGTGCCAGCAGCTCCAGGCAGGGGCAGACCGGGGAGCTGTTTTTT. Translated, it gives CASSSRQGQTGELFF. This chain joins TRBV6-1 and TRBJ2-2; tentative D call: TRBD1 (6 bases). CDR1 is MNHNS, CDR2 SASEGT, per germline. Trimming left V 6 bases short and J 5 bases short, with 16 bases between. This CDR3 contains 15 residues.

The genes are TRBV5-1 and TRBJ2-7, with 7 bases lining up with TRBD2. The CDR3 totals 16 residues. Unmatched junction bases numbered 12, after V lost 4 bases and J lost 2 bases. Looked up from germline, CDR1 is SGHRS and CDR2 is YFSETQ. The CDR3, as DNA: TGCGCCAGCAGCCCACGGAGAACTAGCGTCCCCTACGAGCAGTACTTC. Encoded protein: CASSPRRTSVPYEQYF.

As regards this clone: In the same sample, other DNA sequences code for this CDR3. V gene TRBV5-1 combines with J gene TRBJ2-1; D possibly corresponds to TRBD1 (5 bases). V was pared by 3 bases and J by 0 bases, with 10 bases between. The CDR3 is 15 residues long. The germline gives CDR1 SGHRS, CDR2 YFSETQ. The chain's CDR3 is CASSSTASSYNEQFF. In DNA form, the CDR3 reads TGCGCCAGCAGCTCGACAGCGAGCTCCTACAATGAGCAGTTCTTC.

This clone came up a few times. In DNA, the CDR3 is TGTGCCAGCAGCCTTATGGGAGGGAGGGAGACCCAGTACTTC. Amino acids: CASSLMGGRETQYF. The chain carries TRBV3-1 (or the pseudogene TRBV3-2) and TRBJ2-5, with 7 bases lining up with TRBD2. CDR1 is LGHDT, CDR2 YNNKEL, per germline (reference sequence). Trimming removed 4 bases from V and 5 bases from J; junction bases left unmatched: 7. The CDR3 runs to 14 residues.

The V call is TRBV25-1, the J call TRBJ1-5; D is possibly TRBD1 (5 bases). V was pared by 4 bases and J by 1 base, with 5 bases between. The CDR3 totals 13 residues. Germline-derived CDR1 and CDR2 are MGHDK and SYGVNS. CDR3 loop: CASSAGSNQPQHF. The CDR3, as DNA: TGTGCCAGCAGTGCAGGGAGCAATCAGCCCCAGCATTTT.

The chain links TRBV18 to TRBJ1-3; 7 nucleotides line up with TRBD1. J was trimmed by 2 bases and V by 2 bases; bases with no gene match: 6. Germline V lookup: CDR1 KGHSH, CDR2 LQKENI. This CDR3 contains 16 residues. The CDR3 reads CASSPGRQGTGNTIYF. The CDR3 DNA sequence: TGTGCCAGCTCACCAGGGCGACAGGGAACTGGAAACACCATATATTTT.

V is TRBV11-2 and J is TRBJ2-3; 8 nucleotides line up with TRBD2. The germline V gene encodes CDR1 SGHAT and CDR2 FQNNGV. The CDR3 sequence is 14 residues long. V lost 4 bases, J lost 2 bases, and 2 bases stayed unmatched. CDR3 sequence: CASSSGLVTDTQYF. The CDR3 region has the DNA TGTGCCAGCAGCTCGGGACTAGTCACAGATACGCAGTATTTT.

The chain recombines TRBV11-2 with TRBJ2-2; perhaps TRBD1 as D (6 bases). The CDR3 runs 15 residues. Germline values: CDR1 SGHAT, CDR2 FQNNGV. Trimming left V 1 base short and J 4 bases short, with 10 bases between. CDR3 nucleotide sequence: TGTGCCAGCAGCTTAGTGGGCAGGGGCACCGGGGAGCTGTTTTTT. Its protein is CASSLVGRGTGELFF.

This chain uses TRBV11-2 with TRBJ1-1; 8 bases line up with TRBD1. Trimming at V came to 5 bases and at J to 6 bases, leaving 8 bases not matched to a gene. The CDR3 sequence is 14 residues long. CDR1 is SGHAT and CDR2 is FQNNGV in the germline V gene. CDR3 protein: CASSRGQAEAEAFF. The CDR3 region has the DNA TGTGCCAGCAGCCGGGGACAGGCAGAGGCTGAAGCTTTCTTT.

The chain is built from TRBV3-1 (or the pseudogene TRBV3-2) and TRBJ1-4, with D tentatively TRBD1 (5 bases). V was pared by 1 base and J by 8 bases, with 8 bases between. This CDR3 has 13 amino acids. Per the germline V gene, CDR1 is LGHDT and CDR2 is YNNKEL (reference sequence). The CDR3 DNA reads as TGTGCCAGCAGCCAAGGGGGCCGGGAAAAACTGTTTTTT. Its protein product is CASSQGGREKLFF.

The chain joins TRBV29-1 to TRBJ2-7; D perhaps matches TRBD1 (5 bases). The CDR3 is made up of 15 amino acids. Per germline, CDR1 SQVTM and CDR2 ANQGSEA. Trimming cost V 5 bases and J 2 bases, with 19 bases left between them. The CDR3 here is CSVRSSGREAYEQYF. DNA of the CDR3: TGCAGCGTTCGTTCTTCGGGCAGGGAAGCCTACGAGCAGTACTTC.

V and J are TRBV28 and TRBJ2-1; the match to TRBD1 covers 9 bases. Germline loops: CDR1 MDHEN, CDR2 SYDVKM. Trimming removed 5 bases from V and 6 bases from J; junction bases left unmatched: 8. This CDR3 has 15 residues. The CDR3 reads CASSNGQGNINEQFF. CDR3 nucleotide sequence: TGTGCCAGCAGTAACGGACAGGGGAACATCAATGAGCAGTTCTTC.

V is TRBV5-1 and J is TRBJ1-1, with TRBD1 as a possible D gene (5 bases). CDR1 is SGHRS and CDR2 is YFSETQ in the germline V gene. The CDR3 runs to 12 residues. The V end was cut by 3 bases, the J end by 6 bases, with 9 bases between. Written as DNA, the CDR3 is TGCGCCAGCAGCTCATCAGGGTCTGAAGCTTTCTTT. Its translation: CASSSSGSEAFF.

The CDR3 DNA follows: TGTGCCAGCAGCTTAGGGAGGGACGGAACCATATATTTT. It encodes CASSLGRDGTIYF. The chain combines TRBV11-2 with TRBJ1-3; a possible D gene is TRBD1 (5 bases). This CDR3 has 13 amino acids. The germline V and J ends were trimmed by 1 base and 10 bases, with 11 bases remaining between them. Germline V gene data show CDR1 as SGHAT and CDR2 as FQNNGV. Filled out from reference TRBV11-2 and TRBJ1-3, the complete variable domain reads EAGVAQSPRYKIIEKRQSVAFWCNPISGHATLYWYQQILGQGPKLLIQFQNNGVVDDSQLPKDRFSAERLKGVDSTLKIQPAKLEDSAVYLCASSLGRDGTIYFGEGSWLTVV.

The genes are TRBV10-3 and TRBJ2-5, with D tentatively TRBD2 (5 bases). Trimming took 6 bases from V and 5 from J, leaving 16 bases between them. The CDR3 is 14 amino acids. The germline CDR1 and CDR2 sequences are ENHRY and SYGVKD. CDR3 sequence (DNA): TGTGCCATCAGGGGCGGGCGTGGGATTGAGACCCAGTACTTC. Protein product: CAIRGGRGIETQYF.

This sequence joins TRBV19 and TRBJ2-1, with a weak D call TRBD2 (5 bases). In germline, CDR1 is LNHDA, CDR2 SQIVND (reference sequence). Trimming removed 3 bases at V and 5 bases at J, with 17 bases between. This CDR3 spans 16 amino acids. The CDR3: CASSIQFLTTDNEQFF. The CDR3 DNA reads as TGTGCCAGTAGTATCCAGTTTTTGACTACCGACAATGAGCAGTTCTTC.

The J gene is TRBJ2-7, the V gene TRBV5-1; D might be TRBD1 (6 bases). The CDR3 covers 15 residues. Deletions cut 3 bases from V and 3 bases from J, with 16 bases between. The germline V gene encodes CDR1 SGHRS and CDR2 YFSETQ. The CDR3, as DNA: TGCGCCAGCAGCTCCAGACAGGTCGCGGTCTACGAGCAGTACTTC. Protein product: CASSSRQVAVYEQYF. Looking up the rest from reference TRBV5-1 and TRBJ2-7 gives the full variable domain: KAGVTQTPRYLIKTRGQQVTLSCSPISGHRSVSWYQQTPGQGLQFLFEYFSETQRNKGNFPGRFSGRQFSNSRSEMNVSTLELGDSALYLCASSSRQVAVYEQYFGPGTRLTVT.